Listed below are T cell receptor beta chains from one sample, sequenced in a study of cytomegalovirus exposure and HLA in healthy donors. Sequencing was performed with immunoSEQ multiplex PCR; in TCRdb, only in-frame clones are kept and a portion is missing. The sample lists about 100,000 clones; more than 65% were seen once. Material: PBMCs. The receptors were sampled from a woman younger than 30 in good health and CMV-seronegative. Both conserved end residues are part of each CDR3. D genes are given only for firm matches. The size of a clone is reported for some rows only, either as once, few or many, or as a class for expanded clones.

once	TRBJ2-3	TRBD1	TRBV19	TGTGCCAGTAGTATCGGGACAGATCCTAGCACAGATACGCAGTATTTT	CASSIGTDPSTDTQYF
NA	TRBJ2-5	NA	TRBV5-4	TGTGCCAGCAGCTTTGGGGGGGCCCGTGGGCAAGAGACCCAGTACTTC	CASSFGGARGQETQYF
NA	TRBJ1-1	TRBD1	TRBV28	TGTGCCAGCAGTCCCGGACAGGGAGGGGACACTGAAGCTTTCTTT	CASSPGQGGDTEAFF
once	TRBJ2-2	TRBD2	TRBV9	TGTGCCAGCAGGCGGGAGGTGAACACCGGGGAGCTGTTTTTT	CASRREVNTGELFF
once	TRBJ2-6	TRBD2	TRBV27	TGTGCCAGCAGTCGGGGGGGATCCCCTGGGGCCAACGTCCTGACTTTC	CASSRGGSPGANVLTF
NA	TRBJ1-6	TRBD1	TRBV5-1	TGCGCCAGCAGCTTCACCGGGACAGGGGGTCATTCACCCCTCCACTTT	CASSFTGTGGHSPLHF
NA	TRBJ2-7	TRBD1	TRBV5-1	TGCGCCAGCAGCTCACCCCTCATTTCCGGGACAGGGGGCTACGAGCAGTACTTC	CASSSPLISGTGGYEQYF
NA	TRBJ2-7	TRBD2	TRBV19	TGTGCCAGTAGTATGTTGGAGGGAGGGCCGGAAGAGCAGTACTTC	CASSMLEGGPEEQYF
NA	TRBJ1-2	NA	TRBV19	TGTGCCAGTAGTATGAGAGGGAAGCATGGCTACACCTTC	CASSMRGKHGYTF
NA	TRBJ1-4	TRBD1	TRBV10-2	TGCGCCAGCAGCGATAGACAGGGGTTGGACGAAAAACTGTTTTTT	CASSDRQGLDEKLFF
NA	TRBJ1-2	NA	TRBV5-4	TGTGCCAGCAGCCTGGACGGCTATGGCTACACCTTC	CASSLDGYGYTF
few	TRBJ2-1	NA	TRBV4-2	TGTGCCAGCAGCCAAGTTGGTAGTCCCAATGAGCAGTTCTTC	CASSQVGSPNEQFF
NA	TRBJ2-1	NA	TRBV7-2	TGTGCCAGCAGCTTAGCGTATCGGCAGACCGGCGGGGCCAATGAGCAGTTCTTC	CASSLAYRQTGGANEQFF
NA	TRBJ2-7	TRBD1	TRBV11-2	TGTGCCAGCAGCTTAGGGACAGGGCGCGGCGGCGAGCAGTACTTC	CASSLGTGRGGEQYF
NA	TRBJ1-5	TRBD1	TRBV2	TGTGCCAGCACTGACAGGGGGACCCAGCATTTT	CASTDRGTQHF
NA	TRBJ1-1	TRBD1	TRBV28	TGTGCCAGCAGTTTATTGGGACAGGGCGGTAAGAGAGCTTTCTTT	CASSLLGQGGKRAFF
NA	TRBJ2-1	NA	TRBV29-1	TGCAGCGTTCGGGGGGCGTGGTATGAGCAGTTCTTC	CSVRGAWYEQFF
NA	TRBJ2-7	TRBD2	TRBV28	TGTGCCAGCAGTGCTAGGGACTACTCCTACGAGCAGTACTTC	CASSARDYSYEQYF
once	TRBJ1-2	NA	TRBV7-9	TGTTCCAGCAGCTTAGTTAGGGGCAGAAGCCATAACTATGGCTACACCTTC	CSSSLVRGRSHNYGYTF
NA	TRBJ2-6	TRBD2	TRBV19	TGTGCCAGTAGTACCTGGGGGGGCTCTGGGGCCAACGTCCTGACTTTC	CASSTWGGSGANVLTF
NA	TRBJ1-2	TRBD1	TRBV19	TGTGCCAGTAGTACAGGGACAGGATCGTCCTATGGCTACACCTTC	CASSTGTGSSYGYTF
NA	TRBJ2-1	NA	TRBV7-3	TGTGCCAGCAGCCCCGGGGTCGGGCAGAATGAGCAGTTCTTC	CASSPGVGQNEQFF
once	TRBJ2-5	NA	TRBV4-1	TGCGCCAGCAGCCAAGATAGGCAAGGGGGGGTCGGAAACCAGTACTTC	CASSQDRQGGVGNQYF
NA	TRBJ2-5	TRBD2	TRBV6-6	TGTGCCAGCCTTCGGACTAGCACATCTGAGACCCAGTACTTC	CASLRTSTSETQYF
few	TRBJ1-3	NA	TRBV6-6	TGTGCCAGCAGTTACGACACCTCTGGAAACACCATATATTTT	CASSYDTSGNTIYF
NA	TRBJ1-5	NA	TRBV28	TGTGCCAGCAGCAGCCCCAGGGGCTATAGCAATCAGCCCCAGCATTTT	CASSSPRGYSNQPQHF
NA	TRBJ2-7	NA	TRBV21-1	TGTGCCAGCAGCAAAGGGGCAGTCAACTACGAGCAGTACTTC	CASSKGAVNYEQYF
NA	TRBJ1-3	TRBD1	TRBV9	TGTGCCAGCAGCCCGGACAGGGGCCGAGGAAACACCATATATTTT	CASSPDRGRGNTIYF
NA	TRBJ1-6	TRBD1	TRBV6-6	TGTGCCAGCAGGACTACAGGGGAGATTTCACCCCTCCACTTT	CASRTTGEISPLHF
NA	TRBJ2-5	NA	TRBV7-6	TGTGCCAGCAGCCTGCCAGGCCCGTACCAAGAGACCCAGTACTTC	CASSLPGPYQETQYF
NA	TRBJ1-1	NA	TRBV18	TGTGCCAGCTCTCCCTCCGCGGACACTGAAGCTTTCTTT	CASSPSADTEAFF
NA	TRBJ2-2	NA	TRBV7-9	TGTTCCAGCAGCAAAGAGGTGGGGGAGCTGTTTTTT	CSSSKEVGELFF
NA	TRBJ2-7	NA	TRBV27	TGTGCCAGCAGTTCTTCAGGGGATTTCTACGAGCAGTACTTC	CASSSSGDFYEQYF
NA	TRBJ1-5	NA	TRBV2	TGTGCCAGCAGTGAAGATAGTCCCAAGCCCCAGCATTTT	CASSEDSPKPQHF
NA	TRBJ1-4	NA	TRBV27	TGTGCCAGCAGCCCGACAGGTTGGACAAATGAAAAACTGTTTTTT	CASSPTGWTNEKLFF
NA	TRBJ2-1	TRBD2	TRBV6-5	TGTGCCAGCACCCGGGGGGGGACGGGCAATGAGCAGTTCTTC	CASTRGGTGNEQFF
NA	TRBJ2-1	NA	TRBV5-1	TGCGCCAGCAGCCCGACCCAAGACAGGTATGAGCAGTTCTTC	CASSPTQDRYEQFF
NA	TRBJ1-6	NA	TRBV18	TGTGCCAGCTCACGCCGGGACACAAATTCACCCCTCCACTTT	CASSRRDTNSPLHF